This TCR beta chain came from a study of spatial heterogeneity in lung cancer. There are 12 residues in the CDR3. Germline lookup yields CDR1 MNHEY and CDR2 SVGAGI. Trimming cost V 2 bases and J 7 bases, with 9 bases left between them. General study points: Detection of ubiquitous tumor TCRs in blood was higher at resection than follow-up.

Carried by each TCR cDNA molecule was a unique molecular identifier. TCRdb reprocessed the 5' RACE reads with MiXCR, giving one entry per CDR3 protein. The data contain thousands of distinct CDR3 sequences, 4.5% to 6% of them singletons. Turning to this clonotype: Its antigen is unknown.

Documented time point: sample taken at primary tumor resection. Whole RNA was taken from tumor, nontumor lung or frozen PBMC; it was then sequenced unsorted. Untreated early-stage non-small cell lung cancer patients, around 72 in total, were the donors. Sequencing used PBMCs, obtained at surgery. The chain uses TRBV6-5 and TRBJ2-7; the D is unclear. This sequence was found in a male donor with early-stage non-small cell lung cancer. CDR3: CASSYGTAEQYF. DNA of the CDR3: TGTGCCAGCAGTTACGGAACGGCAGAGCAGTACTTC.